Sequencing of this T cell receptor beta chain was carried out in a study of shared clonotypes between healthy human individuals. General study results and limits: Sampling included only blood; tissue repertoires likely differ.

Germline-derived CDR1 and CDR2 are SGHTA and FQGNSA. The CDR3 is 16 residues long. V was pared by 3 bases and J by 0 bases, with 14 bases between. About this clone: Its antigen is not known.

Naive CD8 cells comprised CD45RO-negative, CCR7-positively selected cells, excluding terminally differentiated effector memory CD45RA+ cells. In the sorted-subset replicate PCRs, approximately 200 ng DNA, tens of thousands of T cell genomes, was used. Only in-frame clones appear in the TCRdb table, and some are missing; sequencing was by immunoSEQ multiplex PCR. This table holds 1.5 million to 2.5 million clones, about 95% found once. This rearrangement joins TRBV7-2 to TRBJ2-5, with a weak D call TRBD2 (5 bases). Sequenced sample: naive CD8+ T cells sorted from blood. The receptor was derived from a man aged 18 to 29 in good health. The CDR3 region has the DNA TGTGCCAGCAGCTTTACGAGGGCCACGTACCAAGAGACCCAGTACTTC. Encoded protein: CASSFTRATYQETQYF.